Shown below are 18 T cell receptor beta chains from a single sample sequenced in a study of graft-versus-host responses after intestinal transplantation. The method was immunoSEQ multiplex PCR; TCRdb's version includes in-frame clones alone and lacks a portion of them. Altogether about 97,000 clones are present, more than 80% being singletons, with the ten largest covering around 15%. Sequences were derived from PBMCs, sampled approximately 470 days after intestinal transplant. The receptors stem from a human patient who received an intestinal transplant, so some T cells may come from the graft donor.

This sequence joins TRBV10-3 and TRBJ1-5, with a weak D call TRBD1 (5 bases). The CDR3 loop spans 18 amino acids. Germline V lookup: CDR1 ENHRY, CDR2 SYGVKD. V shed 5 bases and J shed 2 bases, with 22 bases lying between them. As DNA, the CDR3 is TGTGCCATCAGTCCGGGACCCTTACTCATTGGCGGCAATCAGCCCCAGCATTTT. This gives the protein CAISPGPLLIGGNQPQHF.

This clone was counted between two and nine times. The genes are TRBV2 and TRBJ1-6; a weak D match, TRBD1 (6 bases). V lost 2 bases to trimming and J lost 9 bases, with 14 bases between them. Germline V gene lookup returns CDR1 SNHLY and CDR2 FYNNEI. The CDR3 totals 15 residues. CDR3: CASSEFRGPASPLHF. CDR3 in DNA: TGTGCCAGCAGTGAATTTCGGGGGCCGGCTTCACCCCTCCACTTT.

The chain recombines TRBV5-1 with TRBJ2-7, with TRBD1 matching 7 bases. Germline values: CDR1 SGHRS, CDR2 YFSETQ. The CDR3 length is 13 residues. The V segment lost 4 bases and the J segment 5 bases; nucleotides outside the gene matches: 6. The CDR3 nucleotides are TGCGCCAGCAGCACGACAGGGAGCCACGAGCAGTACTTC. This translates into CASSTTGSHEQYF.

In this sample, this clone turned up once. The CDR3 DNA reads as TGTGCCAGCAGCCCAGAAGCCTCCTACGAGCAGTACTTC. It specifies CASSPEASYEQYF. The V call is TRBV7-9, the J call TRBJ2-7; no clear D gene. This CDR3 comprises 13 residues. Trimming cost V 5 bases and J 0 bases, with 8 bases left between them. Germline V gene lookup returns CDR1 SEHNR and CDR2 FQNEAQ (reference sequence). The full variable domain, completed using reference TRBV7-9 and TRBJ2-7, is DTGVSQNPRHKITKRGQNVTFRCDPISEHNRLYWYRQTLGQGPEFLTYFQNEAQLEKSRLLSDRFSAERPKGSFSTLEIQRTEQGDSAMYLCASSPEASYEQYFGPGTRLTVT.

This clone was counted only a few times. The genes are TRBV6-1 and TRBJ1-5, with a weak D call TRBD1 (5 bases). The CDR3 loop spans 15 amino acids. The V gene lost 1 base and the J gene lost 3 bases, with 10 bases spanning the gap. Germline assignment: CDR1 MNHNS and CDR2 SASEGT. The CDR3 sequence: CASSEVDSLNQPQHF. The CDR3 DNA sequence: TGTGCCAGCAGTGAAGTCGACAGCCTCAATCAGCCCCAGCATTTT.

The CDR3 sequence: CASSDRSASTGELFF. The CDR3 region has the DNA TGTGCCAGCAGCGACCGCTCAGCGTCCACCGGGGAGCTGTTTTTT. This chain uses TRBV9 with TRBJ2-2; no clear D. V was cut by 3 bases and J by 4 bases, with 13 bases left in between. From germline, CDR1 is SGDLS and CDR2 YYNGEE. The CDR3 spans 15 residues.

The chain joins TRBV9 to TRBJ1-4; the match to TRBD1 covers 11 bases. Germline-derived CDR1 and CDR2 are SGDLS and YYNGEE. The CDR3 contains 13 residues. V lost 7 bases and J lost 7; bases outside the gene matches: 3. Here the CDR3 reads CASSGTGGEKLFF. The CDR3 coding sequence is TGTGCCAGCTCCGGGACAGGGGGTGAAAAACTGTTTTTT.

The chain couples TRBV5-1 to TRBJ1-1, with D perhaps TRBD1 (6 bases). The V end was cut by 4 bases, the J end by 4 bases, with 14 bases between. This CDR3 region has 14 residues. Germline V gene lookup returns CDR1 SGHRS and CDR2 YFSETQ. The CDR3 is CASSEQGRGTEAFF. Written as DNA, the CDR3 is TGCGCCAGCAGCGAACAGGGCCGGGGCACTGAAGCTTTCTTT.

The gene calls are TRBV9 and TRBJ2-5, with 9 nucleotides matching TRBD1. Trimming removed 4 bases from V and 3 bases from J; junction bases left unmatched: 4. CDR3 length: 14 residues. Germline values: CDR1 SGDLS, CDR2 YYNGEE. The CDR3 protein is CASSPRTGEETQYF. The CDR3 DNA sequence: TGTGCCAGCAGCCCCCGGACAGGGGAAGAGACCCAGTACTTC.

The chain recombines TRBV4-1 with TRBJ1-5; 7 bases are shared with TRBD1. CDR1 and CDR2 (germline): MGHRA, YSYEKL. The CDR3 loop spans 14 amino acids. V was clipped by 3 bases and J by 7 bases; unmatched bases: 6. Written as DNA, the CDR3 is TGCGCCAGCAGCCACAGAACAGGGGAACAGCCCCAGCATTTT. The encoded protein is CASSHRTGEQPQHF.

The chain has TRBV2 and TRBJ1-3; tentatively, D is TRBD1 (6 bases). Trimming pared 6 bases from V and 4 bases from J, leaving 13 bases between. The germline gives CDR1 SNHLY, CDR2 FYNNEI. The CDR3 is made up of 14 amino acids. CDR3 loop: CASSPGATGNTIYF. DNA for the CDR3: TGTGCCAGCAGCCCGGGGGCGACGGGAAACACCATATATTTT.

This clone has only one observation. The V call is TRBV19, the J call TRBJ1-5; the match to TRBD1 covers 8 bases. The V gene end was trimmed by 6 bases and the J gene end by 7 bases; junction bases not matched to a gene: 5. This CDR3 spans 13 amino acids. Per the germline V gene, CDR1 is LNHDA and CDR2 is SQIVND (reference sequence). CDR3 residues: CASRGQAGQPQHF. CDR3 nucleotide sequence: TGTGCCAGTAGGGGACAGGCGGGGCAGCCCCAGCATTTT.

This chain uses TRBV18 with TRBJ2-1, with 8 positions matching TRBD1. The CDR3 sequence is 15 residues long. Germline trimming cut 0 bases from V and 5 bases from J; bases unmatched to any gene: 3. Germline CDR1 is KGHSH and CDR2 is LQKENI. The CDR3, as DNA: TGTGCCAGCTCACCACCGGGACAGGTCAACAATGAGCAGTTCTTC. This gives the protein CASSPPGQVNNEQFF.

In DNA form, the CDR3 reads TGTGCCAGTATCGACAGGGGTAGGTCGAACGATGAGCAGTTCTTC. Protein sequence: CASIDRGRSNDEQFF. The V gene is TRBV19, the J gene TRBJ2-1; TRBD1 agrees at 8 bases. V shed 7 bases and J 8 bases; nucleotides not matched to a gene: 13. CDR3 size: 15 residues. Germline CDR1 is LNHDA and CDR2 is SQIVND (reference sequence).

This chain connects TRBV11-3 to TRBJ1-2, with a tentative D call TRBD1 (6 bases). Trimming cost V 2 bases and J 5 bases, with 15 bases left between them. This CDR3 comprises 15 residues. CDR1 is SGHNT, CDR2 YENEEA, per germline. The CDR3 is CASSLTQGRSYGYTF. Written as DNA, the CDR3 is TGTGCCAGCAGCTTAACACAGGGAAGGTCGTATGGCTACACCTTC.

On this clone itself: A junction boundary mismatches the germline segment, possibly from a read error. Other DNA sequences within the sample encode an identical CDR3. This chain's CDR3 is CASSLRDRDGYTF. CDR3 in DNA: TGCGCCAGCAGCCTCCGGGACAGGGATGGCTACACCTTC. V is TRBV11-2 and J is TRBJ1-2; TRBD1 matches at 9 bases. Germline loops: CDR1 SGHAT, CDR2 FQNNGV. The CDR3 covers 13 residues.

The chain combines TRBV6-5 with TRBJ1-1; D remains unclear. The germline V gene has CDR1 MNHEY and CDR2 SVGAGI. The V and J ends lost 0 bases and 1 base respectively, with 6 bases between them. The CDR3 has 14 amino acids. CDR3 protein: CASSYSRANTEAFF. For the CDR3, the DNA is TGTGCCAGCAGTTACTCGAGGGCGAACACTGAAGCTTTCTTT.

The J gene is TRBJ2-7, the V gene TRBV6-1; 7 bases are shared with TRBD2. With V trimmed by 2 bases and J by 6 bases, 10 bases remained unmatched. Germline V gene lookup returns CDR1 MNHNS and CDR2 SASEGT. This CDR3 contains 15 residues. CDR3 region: CASSEMLAAPIEQYF. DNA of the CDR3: TGTGCCAGCAGTGAAATGCTAGCGGCCCCCATCGAGCAGTACTTC.